This record covers a single T cell receptor beta chain. From germline, CDR1 is GTSNPN and CDR2 SVGIG (reference sequence). The CDR3 is made up of 14 amino acids. The ends lost 0 bases at V and 2 bases at J; junction bases unmatched: 0. This sample is part of a study of cytomegalovirus exposure and HLA in healthy donors. Use of 60 Vbeta and 13 Jbeta primers characterized the PCR. Sequencing used immunoSEQ multiplex PCR; TCRdb keeps in-frame clones, though not all of them. The repertoire holds around 100,000 clones, with 60% to 85% as singletons. The receptor was isolated from a woman under 30 in good health and CMV-seropositive. Input material: PBMCs. V gene TRBV30 combines with J gene TRBJ2-2; 7 nucleotides match TRBD2. The DNA for the CDR3 is TGTGCCTGGAGTGTGACTAGCAACACCGGGGAGCTGTTTTTT. Its translation: CAWSVTSNTGELFF.